This is a list of T cell receptor beta chains from one sample in a study of OX40 agonist ivuxolimab in advanced cancers. Sequencing was performed with immunoSEQ multiplex PCR; in TCRdb, only in-frame clones are kept and a portion is missing. The table includes under 15,000 clones, around two thirds detected once. Material: CD4+ or CD8+ T cells sorted from blood, obtained in a trial of the OX40 agonist ivuxolimab. The receptors stem from an adult with an advanced solid tumor such as melanoma, head and neck, liver or kidney cancer. Both conserved end residues are part of each CDR3. The D gene is left open where the match is weak. Only part of the rows carry a size: once, few, many, or a class if the clone is expanded.

CDR3nt,CDR3aa,v_gene,abundance,j_gene,len,d_gene
TGTGCCAGCAGTGAAGCGCTAGCGGGAGCAGATACGCAGTATTTT,CASSEALAGADTQYF,TRBV6-1,few,TRBJ2-3,15,TRBD2
TGTGCCAGCAGTGAAGGGACAGGTGGAAACACCATATATTTT,CASSEGTGGNTIYF,TRBV6-4,.,TRBJ1-3,14,TRBD1
TGTGCCAGCAGCTCTTCTGGGGCCAGGGCCTACGAGCAGTACTTC,CASSSSGARAYEQYF,TRBV7-9,.,TRBJ2-7,15,.
TGCAGCGCCTCGGCACCCCGAGGGGGCCTGAACACTGAAGCTTTCTTT,CSASAPRGGLNTEAFF,TRBV29-1,.,TRBJ1-1,16,TRBD1
TGTGCCAGCGGCCGTACCGGGACTAGCGGGAGTGAGTTCTTC,CASGRTGTSGSEFF,TRBV6-6,.,TRBJ2-1,14,TRBD2
TGTGCCAGCAGCCCGATTACAGGCAACACTGAAGCTTTCTTT,CASSPITGNTEAFF,TRBV7-2,.,TRBJ1-1,14,.
TGTGCCAGCGGGGCCGGCGGCGAGCAGTACTTC,CASGAGGEQYF,TRBV27,.,TRBJ2-7,11,.
TGTGCCAGCAGCCCCACGCGACCAGGGGGCTATGGCTACACCTTC,CASSPTRPGGYGYTF,TRBV11-3,.,TRBJ1-2,15,TRBD1
TGTGCCAGCTCACCTCCGACAGGGTCAGACAATGAGCAGTTCTTC,CASSPPTGSDNEQFF,TRBV18,few,TRBJ2-1,15,TRBD1
TGTGCCAGCAGCTGGCAGGAGAGAAACACTGAAGCTTTCTTT,CASSWQERNTEAFF,TRBV7-9,.,TRBJ1-1,14,.
TGTGCCAGCAGTCTAACTAGCGGGAGGGGGAATGAGCAGTTCTTC,CASSLTSGRGNEQFF,TRBV28,.,TRBJ2-1,15,TRBD2
TGTGCCAGCAGCTGGGGATCAACTAATGAAAAACTGTTTTTT,CASSWGSTNEKLFF,TRBV13,.,TRBJ1-4,14,.
TGTGCCAGCAGTTTAAAGGTCGGGACCCTAACATACAATGAGCAGTTCTTC,CASSLKVGTLTYNEQFF,TRBV28,many,TRBJ2-1,17,.
TGTGCCAGCAGCTTAGCGGCCGCGCGGGGGGATGAAAAACTGTTTTTT,CASSLAAARGDEKLFF,TRBV7-6,few,TRBJ1-4,16,.
TGTGCCAGCAGCTTAGCGGGACAGTTAAACACCGGGGAGCTGTTTTTT,CASSLAGQLNTGELFF,TRBV7-9,.,TRBJ2-2,16,TRBD1
TGTGCCAGCAGCTTAACTTCGCGGGGCTCCTACAATGAGCAGTTCTTC,CASSLTSRGSYNEQFF,TRBV7-3,.,TRBJ2-1,16,.
TGTGCCAGCAGCCCAAGTAGCGGGGTCTCCTACAATGAGCAGTTCTTC,CASSPSSGVSYNEQFF,TRBV9,once,TRBJ2-1,16,TRBD2
TGTGCCAGCAGCCTGGACAGGGAAGGGTATCAGCCCCAGCATTTT,CASSLDREGYQPQHF,TRBV28,.,TRBJ1-5,15,TRBD1
TGCGCCAGCAGTCCGTACCTAGCGGGGAACCAAGAGACCCAGTACTTC,CASSPYLAGNQETQYF,TRBV10-1,once,TRBJ2-5,16,TRBD2
TGTGCCAGCAGCTTCAGGGGGAAACCCTACGAGCAGTACTTC,CASSFRGKPYEQYF,TRBV7-9,once,TRBJ2-7,14,TRBD1
TGTGCCAGCAGTGAAGGGACTAGCGGCTCCTACGAGCAGTACTTC,CASSEGTSGSYEQYF,TRBV6-1,.,TRBJ2-7,15,TRBD2
TGCGCCAGCAGCCAAGAAAGATCGCTGGGAGGGGCAGATACGCAGTATTTT,CASSQERSLGGADTQYF,TRBV4-1,.,TRBJ2-3,17,TRBD2
TGTGCCAGCAGCCAAGAGGTGACTAGCGGGATGGCAGATACGCAGTATTTT,CASSQEVTSGMADTQYF,TRBV4-2,.,TRBJ2-3,17,TRBD2
TGTGCCAGCGGTCTACTAGCGGGAGCTGGGGAGCAGTACTTC,CASGLLAGAGEQYF,TRBV7-9,.,TRBJ2-7,14,TRBD2
TGTGCCAGCAGCTTAGGCTTAGGAAAACTGTTTTTT,CASSLGLGKLFF,TRBV7-9,.,TRBJ1-4,12,.
TGTGCCAGCAGCTTATTCGGGACAGCCGGAAACGAGCAGTACTTC,CASSLFGTAGNEQYF,TRBV7-3,medium-sized,TRBJ2-7,15,TRBD1
TGTGCCAGCAGCTTGGAAAGTCAGAGCCTATGGTATGGCTACACCTTC,CASSLESQSLWYGYTF,TRBV5-6,.,TRBJ1-2,16,.
TGTGCCAGTAGTATCTCTGGAACCTACAATGAGCAGTTCTTC,CASSISGTYNEQFF,TRBV19,.,TRBJ2-1,14,.
TGTGCCAGCAGCTCTCATTCCTTAGACAGCAACACTGAAGCTTTCTTT,CASSSHSLDSNTEAFF,TRBV11-2,few,TRBJ1-1,16,.
TGTGCCAGCAGTATAATAGCGGAGCACTACAATGAGCAGTTCTTC,CASSIIAEHYNEQFF,TRBV27,.,TRBJ2-1,15,.
TGTGCCAGCAGTACAGGAGCGGAGCTCACAGATACGCAGTATTTT,CASSTGAELTDTQYF,TRBV6-5,.,TRBJ2-3,15,.